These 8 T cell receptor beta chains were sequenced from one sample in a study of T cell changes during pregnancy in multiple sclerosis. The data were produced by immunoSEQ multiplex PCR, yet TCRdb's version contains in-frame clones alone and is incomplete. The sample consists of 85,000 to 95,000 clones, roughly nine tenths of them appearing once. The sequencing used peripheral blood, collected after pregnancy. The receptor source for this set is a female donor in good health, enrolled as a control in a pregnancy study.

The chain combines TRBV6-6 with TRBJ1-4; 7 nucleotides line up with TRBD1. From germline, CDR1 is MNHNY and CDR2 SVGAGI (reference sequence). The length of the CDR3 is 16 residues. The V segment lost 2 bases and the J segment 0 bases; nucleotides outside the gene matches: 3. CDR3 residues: CASSYAGGATNEKLFF. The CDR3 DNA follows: TGTGCCAGCAGTTACGCAGGGGGTGCAACTAATGAAAAACTGTTTTTT.

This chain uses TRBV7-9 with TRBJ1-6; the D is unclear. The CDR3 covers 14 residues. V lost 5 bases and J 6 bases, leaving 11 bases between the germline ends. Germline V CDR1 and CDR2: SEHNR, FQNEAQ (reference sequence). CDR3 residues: CASSRSGGNSPLHF. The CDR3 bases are TGTGCCAGCAGCCGATCCGGCGGTAATTCACCCCTCCACTTT.

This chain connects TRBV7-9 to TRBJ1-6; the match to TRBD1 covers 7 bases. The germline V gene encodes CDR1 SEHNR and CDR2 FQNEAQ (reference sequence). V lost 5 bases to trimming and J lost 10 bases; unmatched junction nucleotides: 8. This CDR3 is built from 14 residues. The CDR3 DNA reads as TGTGCCAGCAGCCCCGACAGGGCGGGATCACCCCTCCACTTT. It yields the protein CASSPDRAGSPLHF.

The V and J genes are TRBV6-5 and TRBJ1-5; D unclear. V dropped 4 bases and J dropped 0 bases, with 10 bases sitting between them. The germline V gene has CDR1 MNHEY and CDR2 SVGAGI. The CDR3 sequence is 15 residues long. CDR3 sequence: CASSSTAYSNQPQHF. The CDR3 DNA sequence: TGTGCCAGCAGTTCCACAGCCTATAGCAATCAGCCCCAGCATTTT.

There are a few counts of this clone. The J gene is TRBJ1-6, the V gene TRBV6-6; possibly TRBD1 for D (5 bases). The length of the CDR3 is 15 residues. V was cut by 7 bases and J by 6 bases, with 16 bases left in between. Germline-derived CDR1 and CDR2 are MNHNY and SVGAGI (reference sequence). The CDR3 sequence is CASKPGLGPNSPLHF. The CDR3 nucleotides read TGTGCCAGCAAACCGGGACTGGGCCCTAATTCACCCCTCCACTTT.

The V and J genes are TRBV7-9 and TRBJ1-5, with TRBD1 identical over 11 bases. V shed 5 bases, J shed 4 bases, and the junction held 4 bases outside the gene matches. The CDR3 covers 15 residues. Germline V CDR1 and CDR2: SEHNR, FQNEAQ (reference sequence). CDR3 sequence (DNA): TGTGCCAGCAGCATAGGGACAGGGGGTAATCAGCCCCAGCATTTT. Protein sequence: CASSIGTGGNQPQHF.

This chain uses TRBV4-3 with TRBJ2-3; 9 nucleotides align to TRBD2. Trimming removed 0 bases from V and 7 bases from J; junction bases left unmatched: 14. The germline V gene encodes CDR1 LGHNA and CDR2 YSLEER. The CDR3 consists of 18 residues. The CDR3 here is CASSQDSTAGGPFNTQYF. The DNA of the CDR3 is TGCGCCAGCAGCCAAGATAGTACCGCGGGGGGGCCTTTTAATACGCAGTATTTT.

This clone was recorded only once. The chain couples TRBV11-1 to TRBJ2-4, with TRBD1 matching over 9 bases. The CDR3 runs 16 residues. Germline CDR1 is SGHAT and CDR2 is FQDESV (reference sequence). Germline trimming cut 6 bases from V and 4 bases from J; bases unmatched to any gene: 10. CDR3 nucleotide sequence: TGTGCCAGCAGTCTAGCCGGGACAGGGTTAAAAAACATTCAGTACTTC. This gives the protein CASSLAGTGLKNIQYF.